The 19 T cell receptor beta chains given below trace back to one sample, sequenced in a study of molecular identifiers for immune sequencing clone quantification. TCRdb independently ran MiXCR on the PCR reads; one entry per CDR3 protein. The table lists some 650,000 distinct CDR3 sequences, roughly 21% of them singletons. The sample taken for sequencing was naive CD8+ T cells from blood, with Jurkat cell RNA spiked in. As to subset: FACS-sorted CD8+CD4-CCR7+CD45RA+ naive T cells. These receptor sequences come from a human donor in good health. Some libraries in this study had Jurkat cell RNA spiked in.

This clonotype was seen only a few times. The chain is built from TRBV27 and TRBJ1-6; 7 bases are a match to TRBD1. This CDR3 contains 14 residues. The J segment lost 14 bases and the V segment lost 2 bases, leaving 9 bases of the junction unmatched. CDR1 is MNHEY and CDR2 is SMNVEV in the germline V gene (reference sequence). CDR3 loop: CASSLGQGVLALHF. The CDR3 DNA follows: TGTGCCAGCAGTTTAGGGCAGGGGGTATTAGCCCTCCACTTT.

Turning to this clonotype: One junction end does not reproduce the germline sequence, and a read error may be involved. V is TRBV4-3 and J is TRBJ1-4; 8 nucleotides align to TRBD1. Germline lookup yields CDR1 LGHNA and CDR2 YSLEER. This CDR3 spans 16 amino acids. This chain's CDR3 is CASGQDRGQTNEKLFF. The CDR3 DNA sequence: TGCGCCAGCGGCCAAGACAGGGGACAGACTAATGAAAAACTGTTTTTT.

Details on this clonotype: This may stem from a read error, because a much larger clone lies one nucleotide away. The chain links TRBV27 to TRBJ1-2; D gene uncertain. From germline, CDR1 is MNHEY and CDR2 SMNVEV (reference sequence). This CDR3 has 15 residues. As DNA, the CDR3 is TGTGCCGGCAGTTTATCAAGGGATACCAACTATGGCTACACCTTC. It is translated as CAGSLSRDTNYGYTF.

This clonotype was seen many times. The V gene is TRBV7-9, the J gene TRBJ1-3, with D tentatively TRBD1 (5 bases). Trimming took 5 bases from V and 4 from J, leaving 15 bases between them. Germline V CDR1 and CDR2: SEHNR, FQNEAQ (reference sequence). This CDR3 is 15 amino acids long. The CDR3 sequence is CASSPAVGEGNTIYF. The CDR3 coding sequence is TGTGCCAGCAGCCCCGCCGTAGGGGAAGGAAACACCATATATTTT.

The table lists this clonotype with many counts. V usage is TRBV25-1 and J usage is TRBJ2-5; 8 bases line up with TRBD1. Germline CDR1 MGHDK, CDR2 SYGVNS. The CDR3 sequence is 14 residues long. V lost 4 bases and J lost 4; bases outside the gene matches: 5. The chain's CDR3 is CASSGWTGIETQYF. The CDR3 DNA is TGTGCCAGCAGTGGATGGACAGGGATAGAGACCCAGTACTTC.

This clonotype was seen a handful of times. The rearrangement uses TRBV11-2 and TRBJ2-1; 10 nucleotides line up with TRBD2. The V gene end was trimmed by 1 base and the J gene end by 6 bases; junction bases not matched to a gene: 6. The CDR3 consists of 16 residues. Looked up from germline, CDR1 is SGHAT and CDR2 is FQNNGV. The CDR3 loop is CASSLGPSGSFNEQFF. The CDR3 DNA reads as TGTGCCAGCAGCTTAGGGCCTAGCGGGAGCTTCAATGAGCAGTTCTTC.

The V call is TRBV7-2, the J call TRBJ2-1; D possibly corresponds to TRBD2 (6 bases). V gave up 5 bases and J gave up 8 bases, with 16 bases separating them. CDR1 is SGHTA and CDR2 is FQGNSA in the germline V gene. This CDR3 region has 14 residues. The CDR3 loop reads CASSPRDSIDEQFF. CDR3 DNA sequence: TGTGCCAGCAGCCCCCGGGACTCAATCGATGAGCAGTTCTTC.

This clonotype was counted ten times or more. The chain couples TRBV7-9 to TRBJ2-7; D perhaps matches TRBD2 (6 bases). Germline values: CDR1 SEHNR, CDR2 FQNEAQ (reference sequence). Trimming pared 6 bases from V and 5 bases from J, leaving 11 bases between. The CDR3 contains 12 residues. The chain's CDR3 is CASSNSGHEQYF. The CDR3 DNA reads as TGTGCCAGCAGTAATAGCGGCCACGAGCAGTACTTC. The variable domain in full, completed from reference TRBV7-9 and TRBJ2-7, reads DTGVSQNPRHKITKRGQNVTFRCDPISEHNRLYWYRQTLGQGPEFLTYFQNEAQLEKSRLLSDRFSAERPKGSFSTLEIQRTEQGDSAMYLCASSNSGHEQYFGPGTRLTVT.

This clonotype was seen a handful of times. The chain employs TRBV12-3 or TRBV12-4 and TRBJ1-1; TRBD1 aligns across 7 bases. The ends lost 7 bases at V and 3 bases at J; junction bases unmatched: 20. The CDR3 runs 18 residues. DNA for the CDR3: TGTGCCAGCACGTCATCGGGGCGAGGGGGCGCCTCGGACACTGAAGCTTTCTTT. Translation: CASTSSGRGGASDTEAFF.

The sample holds many counts of this clonotype. The rearrangement links TRBV7-9 to TRBJ2-7; no firm D call. The CDR3 sequence is 12 residues long. V lost 1 base and J lost 6, with 7 bases in between. Germline CDR1 is SEHNR and CDR2 is FQNEAQ (reference sequence). CDR3 region: CASSLDFVEQYF. For the CDR3, the DNA is TGTGCCAGCAGCTTAGATTTCGTCGAGCAGTACTTC.

This clonotype has a handful of counts. V usage is TRBV19 and J usage is TRBJ2-7, with 12 bases identical to TRBD2. The length of the CDR3 is 16 residues. V gave up 5 bases and J gave up 3 bases; unmatched junction bases: 8. Per the germline V gene, CDR1 is LNHDA and CDR2 is SQIVND (reference sequence). The CDR3 reads CASSPSLGLAGYEQYF. The DNA for the CDR3 is TGTGCCAGTAGTCCGAGCCTGGGACTAGCGGGCTACGAGCAGTACTTC.

With regard to this clonotype: A much larger clone lies one base from this, so it may be a read error. Lacking the conserved final phenylalanine or tryptophan, this CDR3 likely reflects a read error. The chain recombines TRBV6-2 or TRBV6-3 with TRBJ1-5; D unresolved. The CDR3 runs to 15 residues. The V end lost 2 bases, the J end lost 3 bases, and 11 bases lay between the germline ends. Germline V gene sequence: CDR1 MNHEY, CDR2 SVGEGT. CDR3 in amino acids: CASSYGLSINQPQHL. Here the CDR3 DNA reads TGTGCCAGCAGTTACGGTTTGTCCATCAATCAGCCCCAGCATTTA.

In its sample, this clonotype was seen a few times. J is TRBJ2-5 and V is TRBV6-5, with no clear D. The CDR3 is made up of 15 amino acids. Germline CDR1 is MNHEY and CDR2 is SVGAGI. Trimming shortened V by 6 bases and J by 3 bases, and 17 bases separated the two germline ends. The CDR3 sequence is CASSSRSFGEETQYF. Here the CDR3 DNA reads TGTGCCAGCAGCTCCCGGAGTTTCGGAGAAGAGACCCAGTACTTC.

This clonotype showed up many times. The rearrangement links TRBV5-5 to TRBJ2-2; 9 positions match TRBD1. V trimming: 4 bases; J trimming: 3 bases; junction bases outside the gene matches: 7. The germline V gene encodes CDR1 SGHKS and CDR2 YYEKEE (reference sequence). The CDR3 extends over 16 amino acids. The CDR3 DNA is TGTGCCAGCAGCGAACCCGGGACAGGGTACACCGGGGAGCTGTTTTTT. It translates to CASSEPGTGYTGELFF. Filled out from reference TRBV5-5 and TRBJ2-2, the complete variable domain reads DAGVTQSPTHLIKTRGQQVTLRCSPISGHKSVSWYQQVLGQGPQFIFQYYEKEERGRGNFPDRFSARQFPNYSSELNVNALLLGDSALYLCASSEPGTGYTGELFFGEGSRLTVL.

In this sample, this clonotype turned up many times. The chain joins TRBV27 to TRBJ2-5, with 7 bases matching TRBD2. Germline CDR1 MNHEY, CDR2 SMNVEV (reference sequence). The CDR3 is 15 residues long. J gave up 0 bases and V 5 bases, and 6 bases lay outside the gene matches. CDR3 coding DNA: TGTGCCAGCAGTGAAACAACTAGCGACCAAGAGACCCAGTACTTC. Protein: CASSETTSDQETQYF.

This clonotype was recorded a few times. The chain uses TRBV7-9 and TRBJ2-7, with D uncertain. V gave up 5 bases and J gave up 3 bases, with 20 bases separating them. The CDR3 consists of 16 residues. Germline lookup yields CDR1 SEHNR and CDR2 FQNEAQ (reference sequence). The CDR3 DNA is TGTGCCAGCAGCACGCGTACACATATCGAAGACTACGAGCAGTACTTC. Residues: CASSTRTHIEDYEQYF.

Details on this clonotype: Germline is not matched at one junction end, which may reflect a read error. V and J are TRBV7-9 and TRBJ1-1; 8 bases line up with TRBD1. The CDR3 is 16 amino acids. Germline V gives CDR1 SEHNR, CDR2 FQNEAQ (reference sequence). In nucleotides, the CDR3 is TGTGCCAGCAGCTTAGCCGGGACAGGCATGAACGCTGAAGCTTCCTTT. It encodes CASSLAGTGMNAEASF. Drawing the rest from reference TRBV7-9 and TRBJ1-1, the complete variable domain is DTGVSQNPRHKITKRGQNVTFRCDPISEHNRLYWYRQTLGQGPEFLTYFQNEAQLEKSRLLSDRFSAERPKGSFSTLEIQRTEQGDSAMYLCASSLAGTGMNAEASFGQGTRLTVV.

At least ten counts were recorded for this clonotype. The chain has TRBV7-9 and TRBJ2-3; D ambiguous. CDR1 and CDR2 from the germline V gene are SEHNR and FQNEAQ (reference sequence). This CDR3 region has 15 residues. V dropped 2 bases and J dropped 0 bases, with 9 bases sitting between them. CDR3 region: CASSLTESSTDTQYF. The CDR3 nucleotides read TGTGCCAGCAGCTTAACAGAATCTAGCACAGATACGCAGTATTTT.

This clonotype was observed a few times. V is TRBV7-8 and J is TRBJ1-2, with D possibly being TRBD1 (5 bases). The CDR3 covers 15 residues. V dropped 5 bases and J dropped 1 base, with 14 bases sitting between them. The germline V gene has CDR1 SGHVS and CDR2 FQNEAQ. DNA of the CDR3: TGTGCCAGCAGCACAGGACAAGATTATAACTATGGCTACACCTTC. Protein sequence: CASSTGQDYNYGYTF. Full variable domain (rest looked up from reference TRBV7-8 and TRBJ1-2): GAGVSQSPRYKVAKRGQDVALRCDPISGHVSLFWYQQALGQGPEFLTYFQNEAQLDKSGLPSDRFFAERPEGSVSTLKIQRTQQEDSAVYLCASSTGQDYNYGYTFGSGTRLTVV.